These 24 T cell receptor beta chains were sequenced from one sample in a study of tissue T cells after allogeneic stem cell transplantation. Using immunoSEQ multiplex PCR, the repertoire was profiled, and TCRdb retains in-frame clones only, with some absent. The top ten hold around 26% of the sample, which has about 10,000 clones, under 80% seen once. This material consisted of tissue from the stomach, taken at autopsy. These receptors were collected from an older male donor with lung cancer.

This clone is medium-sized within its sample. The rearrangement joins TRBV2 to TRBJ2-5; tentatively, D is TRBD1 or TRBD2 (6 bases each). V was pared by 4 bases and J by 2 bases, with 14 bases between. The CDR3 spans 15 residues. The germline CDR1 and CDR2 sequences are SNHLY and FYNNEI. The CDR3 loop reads CASSGGASLQETQYF. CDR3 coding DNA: TGTGCCAGCAGTGGGGGGGCGAGCTTACAAGAGACCCAGTACTTC.

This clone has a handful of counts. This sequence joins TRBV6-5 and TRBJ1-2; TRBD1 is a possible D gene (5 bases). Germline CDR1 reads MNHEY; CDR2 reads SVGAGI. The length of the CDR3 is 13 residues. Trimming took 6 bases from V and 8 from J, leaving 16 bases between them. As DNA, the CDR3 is TGTGCCAGCAGAGGGGCAGGGCTAGGGGGCTACACCTTC. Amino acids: CASRGAGLGGYTF.

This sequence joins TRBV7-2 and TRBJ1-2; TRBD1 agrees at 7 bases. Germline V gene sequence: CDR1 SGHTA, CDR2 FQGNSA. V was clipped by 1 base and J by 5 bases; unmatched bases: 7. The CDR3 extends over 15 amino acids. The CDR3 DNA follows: TGTGCCAGCAGCTTAGAGGGGGCGGGACGGTATGGCTACACCTTC. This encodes CASSLEGAGRYGYTF.

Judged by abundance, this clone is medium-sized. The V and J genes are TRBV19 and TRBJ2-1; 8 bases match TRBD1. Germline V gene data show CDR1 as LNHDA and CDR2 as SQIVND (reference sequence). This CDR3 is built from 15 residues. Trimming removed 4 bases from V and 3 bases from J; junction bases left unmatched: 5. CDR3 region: CASSTTGVDYNEQFF. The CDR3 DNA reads TGTGCCAGTAGTACGACAGGGGTGGACTACAATGAGCAGTTCTTC.

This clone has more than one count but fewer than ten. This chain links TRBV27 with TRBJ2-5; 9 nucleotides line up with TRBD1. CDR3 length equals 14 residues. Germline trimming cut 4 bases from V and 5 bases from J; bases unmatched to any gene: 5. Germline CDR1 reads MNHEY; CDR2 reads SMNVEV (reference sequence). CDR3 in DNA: TGTGCCAGCAGTTCATACAGGGGGCAGGAGACCCAGTACTTC. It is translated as CASSSYRGQETQYF.

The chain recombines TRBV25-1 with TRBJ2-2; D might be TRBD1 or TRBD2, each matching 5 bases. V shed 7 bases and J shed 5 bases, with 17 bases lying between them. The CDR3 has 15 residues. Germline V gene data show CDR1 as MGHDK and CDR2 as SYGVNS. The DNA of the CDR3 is TGTGCCAGCACCCCTCCCGGGACCGGGACCGGGGAGCTGTTTTTT. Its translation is CASTPPGTGTGELFF.

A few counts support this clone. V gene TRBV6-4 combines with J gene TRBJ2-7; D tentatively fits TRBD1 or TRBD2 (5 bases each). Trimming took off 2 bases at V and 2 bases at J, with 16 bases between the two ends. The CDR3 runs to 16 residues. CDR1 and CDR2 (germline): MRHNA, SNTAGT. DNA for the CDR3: TGTGCCAGCAGTGACACCGGGACCATAAGTCCCTACGAGCAGTACTTC. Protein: CASSDTGTISPYEQYF.

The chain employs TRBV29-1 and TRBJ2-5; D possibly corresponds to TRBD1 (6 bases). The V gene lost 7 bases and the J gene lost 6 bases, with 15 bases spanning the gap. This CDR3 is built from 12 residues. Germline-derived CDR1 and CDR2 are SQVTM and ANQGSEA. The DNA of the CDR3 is TGCAGCGCCATGTTAGGGGGACAGACCCAGTACTTC. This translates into CSAMLGGQTQYF.

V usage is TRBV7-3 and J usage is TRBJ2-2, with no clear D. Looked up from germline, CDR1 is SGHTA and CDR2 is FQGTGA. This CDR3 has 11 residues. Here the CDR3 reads CIGGNTGELFF. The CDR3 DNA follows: TGTATAGGCGGGAACACCGGGGAGCTGTTTTTT.

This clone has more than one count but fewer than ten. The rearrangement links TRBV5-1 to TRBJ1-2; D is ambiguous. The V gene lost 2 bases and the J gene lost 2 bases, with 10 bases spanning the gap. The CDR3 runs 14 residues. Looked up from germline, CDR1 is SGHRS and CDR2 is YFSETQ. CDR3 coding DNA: TGCGCCAGCAGCTTATCGGACCGCAACTATGGCTACACCTTC. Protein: CASSLSDRNYGYTF. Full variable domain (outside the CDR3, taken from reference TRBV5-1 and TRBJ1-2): KAGVTQTPRYLIKTRGQQVTLSCSPISGHRSVSWYQQTPGQGLQFLFEYFSETQRNKGNFPGRFSGRQFSNSRSEMNVSTLELGDSALYLCASSLSDRNYGYTFGSGTRLTVV.

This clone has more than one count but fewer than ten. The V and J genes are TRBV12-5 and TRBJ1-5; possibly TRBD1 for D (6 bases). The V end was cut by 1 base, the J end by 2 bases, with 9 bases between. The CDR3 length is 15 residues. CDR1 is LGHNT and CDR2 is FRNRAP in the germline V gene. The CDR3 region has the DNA TGTGCTAGTGGTTTGGAGCGACAGGGCAATCAGCCCCAGCATTTT. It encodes CASGLERQGNQPQHF.

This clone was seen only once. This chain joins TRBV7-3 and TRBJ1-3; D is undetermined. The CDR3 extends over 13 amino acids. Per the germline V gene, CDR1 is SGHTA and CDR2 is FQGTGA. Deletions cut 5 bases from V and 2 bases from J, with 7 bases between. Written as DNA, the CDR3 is TGTGCCAGCAGCCCAATTCCTGGAAACACCATATATTTT. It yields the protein CASSPIPGNTIYF.

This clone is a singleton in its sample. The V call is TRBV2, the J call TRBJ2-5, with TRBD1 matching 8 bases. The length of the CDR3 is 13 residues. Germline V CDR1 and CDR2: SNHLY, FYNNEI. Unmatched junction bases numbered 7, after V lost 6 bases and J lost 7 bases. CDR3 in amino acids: CASSTDRAGTQYF. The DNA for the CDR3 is TGTGCCAGCAGCACGGACAGGGCGGGGACCCAGTACTTC.

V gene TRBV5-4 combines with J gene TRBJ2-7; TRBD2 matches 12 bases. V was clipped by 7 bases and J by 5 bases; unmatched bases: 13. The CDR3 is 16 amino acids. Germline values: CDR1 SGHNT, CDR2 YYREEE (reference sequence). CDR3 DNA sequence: TGTGCCAGCCGGGAGTTGACTAGCGGGAGTTGGGACGAGCAGTACTTC. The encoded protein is CASRELTSGSWDEQYF.

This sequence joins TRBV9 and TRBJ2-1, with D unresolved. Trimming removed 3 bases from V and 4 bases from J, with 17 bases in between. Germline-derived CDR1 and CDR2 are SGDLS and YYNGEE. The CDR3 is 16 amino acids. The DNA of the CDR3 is TGTGCCAGCAGCGGTAAAGCGAGAAGGACGTACAATGAGCAGTTCTTC. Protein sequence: CASSGKARRTYNEQFF.

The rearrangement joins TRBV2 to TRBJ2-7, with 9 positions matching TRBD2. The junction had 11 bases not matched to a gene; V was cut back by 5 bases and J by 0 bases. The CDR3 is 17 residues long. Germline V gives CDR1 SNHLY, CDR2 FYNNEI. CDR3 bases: TGTGCCAGCAGTTGGACTAGCGCGAACGATCCCTCCTACGAGCAGTACTTC. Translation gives CASSWTSANDPSYEQYF.

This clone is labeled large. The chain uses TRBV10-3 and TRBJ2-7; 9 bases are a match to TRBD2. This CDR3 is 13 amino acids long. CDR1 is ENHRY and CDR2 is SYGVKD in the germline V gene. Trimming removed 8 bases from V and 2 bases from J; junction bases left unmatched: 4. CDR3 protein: CAIGGRAPYEQYF. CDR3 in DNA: TGTGCCATCGGCGGGAGGGCCCCCTACGAGCAGTACTTC.

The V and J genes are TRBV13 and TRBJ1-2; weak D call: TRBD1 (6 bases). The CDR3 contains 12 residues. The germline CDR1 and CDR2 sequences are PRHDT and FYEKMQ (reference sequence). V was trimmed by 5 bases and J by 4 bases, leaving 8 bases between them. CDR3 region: CASSRGGYGYTF. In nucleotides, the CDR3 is TGTGCCAGCAGCAGAGGGGGCTATGGCTACACCTTC. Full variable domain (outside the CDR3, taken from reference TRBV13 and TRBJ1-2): AAGVIQSPRHLIKEKRETATLKCYPIPRHDTVYWYQQGPGQDPQFLISFYEKMQSDKGSIPDRFSAQQFSDYHSELNMSSLELGDSALYFCASSRGGYGYTFGSGTRLTVV.

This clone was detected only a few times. CDR3 loop: CASSSSGVPDTQYF. As DNA, the CDR3 is TGTGCCAGTAGCAGTAGCGGGGTACCAGATACGCAGTATTTT. The rearrangement uses TRBV19 and TRBJ2-3, with 8 bases that match TRBD2. The CDR3 is made up of 14 amino acids. J lost 4 bases, V lost 6 bases, and 6 bases had no gene match. CDR1 and CDR2 from the germline V gene are LNHDA and SQIVND (reference sequence).

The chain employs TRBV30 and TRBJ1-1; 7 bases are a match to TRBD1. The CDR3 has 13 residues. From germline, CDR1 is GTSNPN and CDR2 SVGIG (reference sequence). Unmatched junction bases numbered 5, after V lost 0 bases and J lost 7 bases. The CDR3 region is CAWSVARGFEAFF. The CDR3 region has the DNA TGTGCCTGGAGTGTAGCCAGGGGGTTTGAAGCTTTCTTT.

For the CDR3, the DNA is TGTGCCAGCAGCCGCGCAGACAGGGACGGCGAGCAGTACTTC. Translating gives CASSRADRDGEQYF. The V gene is TRBV7-2, the J gene TRBJ2-7; 7 nucleotides agree with TRBD1. CDR3 length: 14 residues. Germline V gives CDR1 SGHTA, CDR2 FQGNSA. V lost 5 bases and J lost 6; bases outside the gene matches: 10.

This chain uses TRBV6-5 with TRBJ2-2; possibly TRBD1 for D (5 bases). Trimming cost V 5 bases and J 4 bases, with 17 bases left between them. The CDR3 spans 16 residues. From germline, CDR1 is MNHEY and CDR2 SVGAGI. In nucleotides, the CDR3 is TGTGCCAGCAGTCACTACAGTGGGGCCAGCACCGGGGAGCTGTTTTTT. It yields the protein CASSHYSGASTGELFF.

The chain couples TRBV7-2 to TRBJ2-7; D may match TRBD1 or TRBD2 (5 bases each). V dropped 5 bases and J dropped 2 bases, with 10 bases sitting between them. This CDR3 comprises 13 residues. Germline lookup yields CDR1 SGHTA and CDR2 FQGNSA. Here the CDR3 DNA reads TGTGCCAGCAGCCGTCCGGGGCCCTACGAGCAGTACTTC. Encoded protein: CASSRPGPYEQYF. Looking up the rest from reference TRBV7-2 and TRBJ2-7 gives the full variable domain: GAGVSQSPSNKVTEKGKDVELRCDPISGHTALYWYRQSLGQGLEFLIYFQGNSAPDKSGLPSDRFSAERTGGSVSTLTIQRTQQEDSAVYLCASSRPGPYEQYFGPGTRLTVT.

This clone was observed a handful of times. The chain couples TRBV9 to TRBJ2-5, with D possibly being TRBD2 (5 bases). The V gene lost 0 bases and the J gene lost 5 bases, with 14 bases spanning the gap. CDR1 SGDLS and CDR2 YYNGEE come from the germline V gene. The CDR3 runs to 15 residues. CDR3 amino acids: CASSVDQARRETQYF. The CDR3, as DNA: TGTGCCAGCAGCGTAGATCAAGCTAGGAGGGAGACCCAGTACTTC.